This is a list of T cell receptor beta chains from one sample in a study of blood T cells in healthy people across ages. A single record per CDR3 protein comes from TCRdb applying MiXCR to the 5' RACE reads. The sample lists over 500,000 distinct CDR3 sequences, roughly a quarter seen once, with over 3.5% in the top ten. In addition, the sample was reused for a study of T cells of mothers and their children.

Sample: blood. The receptors here all came from a boy aged 2 to 10 in good health. Each CDR3 is given with its conserved first and last residue. Each record gives: clone size, D gene, V gene, J gene, CDR3 protein, CDR3 DNA. D genes are given only for firm matches. Clone size is not always given. Where it is, it says once, few, many or a class for expanded clones.

clone_size: NA
d_call: NA
v_call: TRBV20-1
j_call: TRBJ1-1
cdr3_aa: CSATHPRTATEAFF
cdr3_nt: TGCAGTGCTACTCACCCTCGGACAGCCACTGAAGCTTTCTTT

clone_size: few
d_call: TRBD1
v_call: TRBV27
j_call: TRBJ1-3
cdr3_aa: CASRRTGRDTIYF
cdr3_nt: TGTGCCAGCAGAAGGACAGGGAGGGACACCATATATTTT

clone_size: NA
d_call: NA
v_call: TRBV7-9
j_call: TRBJ1-2
cdr3_aa: CASSSEDSRGGYTF
cdr3_nt: TGTGCCAGCAGCTCCGAGGACAGCCGAGGAGGCTACACCTTC

clone_size: NA
d_call: TRBD2
v_call: TRBV5-5
j_call: TRBJ2-1
cdr3_aa: CASSPGLAGRDEQFF
cdr3_nt: TGTGCCAGCAGCCCCGGACTAGCGGGAAGGGATGAGCAGTTCTTC

clone_size: few
d_call: NA
v_call: TRBV3-1
j_call: TRBJ2-1
cdr3_aa: CASTGRRDSLNEQFF
cdr3_nt: TGTGCCAGCACCGGAAGAAGGGACTCTCTCAATGAGCAGTTCTTC

clone_size: few
d_call: TRBD2
v_call: TRBV29-1
j_call: TRBJ2-1
cdr3_aa: CSSLGLAGPPSYNEQFF
cdr3_nt: TGCAGCTCCCTGGGACTAGCGGGTCCCCCCTCCTACAATGAGCAGTTCTTC

clone_size: few
d_call: TRBD1
v_call: TRBV12-3/TRBV12-4
j_call: TRBJ1-1
cdr3_aa: CASRQGAVNTEAFF
cdr3_nt: TGTGCCAGCAGACAGGGGGCGGTGAACACTGAAGCTTTCTTT

clone_size: NA
d_call: TRBD2
v_call: TRBV6-2/TRBV6-3
j_call: TRBJ2-1
cdr3_aa: CASSTLAGAVNEQFF
cdr3_nt: TGTGCCAGCAGCACACTAGCGGGAGCGGTGAATGAGCAGTTCTTC

clone_size: few
d_call: NA
v_call: TRBV30
j_call: TRBJ1-1
cdr3_aa: CAWTDNWGRSEAFF
cdr3_nt: TGTGCCTGGACCGACAACTGGGGCCGGTCTGAAGCTTTCTTT

clone_size: NA
d_call: TRBD2
v_call: TRBV5-5
j_call: TRBJ2-7
cdr3_aa: CASSLDGLAAREQYF
cdr3_nt: TGTGCCAGCAGCTTGGACGGACTAGCGGCTCGCGAGCAGTACTTC

clone_size: many
d_call: TRBD1
v_call: TRBV5-1
j_call: TRBJ2-7
cdr3_aa: CASSGPGQGTYEQYF
cdr3_nt: TGCGCCAGCAGCGGGCCGGGACAGGGGACCTACGAGCAGTACTTC

clone_size: many
d_call: TRBD1
v_call: TRBV7-6
j_call: TRBJ2-5
cdr3_aa: CASSFDRQGIRETQYF
cdr3_nt: TGTGCCAGCAGCTTCGACCGACAGGGGATTAGGGAGACCCAGTACTTC

clone_size: few
d_call: NA
v_call: TRBV3-1
j_call: TRBJ2-5
cdr3_aa: CASSASGQKETQYF
cdr3_nt: TGTGCCAGCAGCGCCTCCGGACAGAAAGAGACCCAGTACTTC

clone_size: NA
d_call: TRBD2
v_call: TRBV6-2/TRBV6-3
j_call: TRBJ2-1
cdr3_aa: CASEIAGGYNEQFF
cdr3_nt: TGTGCCAGCGAAATAGCGGGGGGTTACAATGAGCAGTTCTTC

clone_size: NA
d_call: TRBD2
v_call: TRBV20-1
j_call: TRBJ2-1
cdr3_aa: CSAQNPSGNINEQFF
cdr3_nt: TGCAGTGCGCAAAATCCTAGCGGGAACATCAATGAGCAGTTCTTC

clone_size: few
d_call: NA
v_call: TRBV12-3/TRBV12-4
j_call: TRBJ2-2
cdr3_aa: CASSLRPGGELFF
cdr3_nt: TGTGCCAGCAGCTTAAGGCCGGGCGGGGAGCTGTTTTTT

clone_size: few
d_call: NA
v_call: TRBV28
j_call: TRBJ2-7
cdr3_aa: CASSFEGPYEQYF
cdr3_nt: TGTGCCAGCAGTTTTGAGGGACCCTACGAGCAGTACTTC

clone_size: few
d_call: NA
v_call: TRBV12-3/TRBV12-4
j_call: TRBJ2-5
cdr3_aa: CASSSGRDNLQETQYF
cdr3_nt: TGTGCCAGCAGTTCAGGCCGGGACAACCTCCAAGAGACCCAGTACTTC

clone_size: NA
d_call: NA
v_call: TRBV6-6
j_call: TRBJ2-1
cdr3_aa: CASSYPQNRDHEQFF
cdr3_nt: TGTGCCAGCAGTTACCCCCAGAACAGGGACCATGAGCAGTTCTTC

clone_size: few
d_call: NA
v_call: TRBV10-2
j_call: TRBJ2-7
cdr3_aa: CASSEMGRDEQYF
cdr3_nt: TGCGCCAGCAGTGAGATGGGTCGGGACGAGCAGTACTTC

clone_size: few
d_call: NA
v_call: TRBV13
j_call: TRBJ2-4
cdr3_aa: CASSGGAKNIQYF
cdr3_nt: TGTGCCAGCAGCGGAGGAGCCAAAAACATTCAGTACTTC

clone_size: few
d_call: TRBD2
v_call: TRBV7-2
j_call: TRBJ2-7
cdr3_aa: CASSRQNLAGVKSSYEQYF
cdr3_nt: TGTGCCAGCAGCCGACAAAATCTAGCGGGAGTCAAGTCATCCTACGAGCAGTACTTC

clone_size: few
d_call: TRBD1
v_call: TRBV12-3/TRBV12-4
j_call: TRBJ2-1
cdr3_aa: CASRQGMGNEQFF
cdr3_nt: TGTGCCAGCAGACAGGGGATGGGCAATGAGCAGTTCTTC

clone_size: NA
d_call: TRBD1
v_call: TRBV12-3/TRBV12-4
j_call: TRBJ1-4
cdr3_aa: CASSYTDRGLFF
cdr3_nt: TGTGCCAGCAGTTATACCGACAGGGGACTGTTTTTT

clone_size: NA
d_call: NA
v_call: TRBV12-3/TRBV12-4
j_call: TRBJ2-5
cdr3_aa: CASSLATGSPSETQYF
cdr3_nt: TGTGCCAGCAGTTTAGCGACGGGGTCGCCGTCAGAGACCCAGTACTTC

clone_size: few
d_call: TRBD2
v_call: TRBV29-1
j_call: TRBJ2-5
cdr3_aa: CTVYGGLSALETQYF
cdr3_nt: TGCACCGTATACGGGGGACTATCCGCCTTGGAGACCCAGTACTTC

clone_size: NA
d_call: NA
v_call: TRBV20-1
j_call: TRBJ2-7
cdr3_aa: CSASYPSDPYEQYF
cdr3_nt: TGCAGTGCTAGCTATCCTAGCGATCCCTACGAGCAGTACTTC

clone_size: few
d_call: TRBD1
v_call: TRBV18
j_call: TRBJ2-5
cdr3_aa: CASTGTVQETQYF
cdr3_nt: TGTGCCAGCACCGGGACAGTACAAGAGACCCAGTACTTC

clone_size: NA
d_call: NA
v_call: TRBV2
j_call: TRBJ2-5
cdr3_aa: CASSGTEQETQYF
cdr3_nt: TGTGCCAGCAGTGGAACGGAACAAGAGACCCAGTACTTC

clone_size: NA
d_call: NA
v_call: TRBV29-1
j_call: TRBJ1-2
cdr3_aa: CSVEDYPGTFYGYTF
cdr3_nt: TGCAGCGTTGAAGACTATCCGGGTACTTTCTATGGCTACACCTTC

clone_size: few
d_call: NA
v_call: TRBV20-1
j_call: TRBJ2-4
cdr3_aa: CSASQGRAKNIQYF
cdr3_nt: TGCAGTGCTAGCCAGGGGAGGGCCAAAAACATTCAGTACTTC

clone_size: few
d_call: NA
v_call: TRBV5-6
j_call: TRBJ2-7
cdr3_aa: CASSSALVNGEQYF
cdr3_nt: TGTGCCAGCAGCTCGGCTCTAGTTAATGGCGAGCAGTACTTC

clone_size: few
d_call: TRBD2
v_call: TRBV15
j_call: TRBJ2-7
cdr3_aa: CATSSELAGAYEQYF
cdr3_nt: TGTGCCACCAGCAGCGAACTAGCGGGGGCCTACGAGCAGTACTTC

clone_size: few
d_call: TRBD2
v_call: TRBV11-2
j_call: TRBJ2-2
cdr3_aa: CASSLRYPKLADLNTGELFF
cdr3_nt: TGTGCCAGCAGCTTAAGGTATCCCAAACTAGCGGACTTAAACACCGGGGAGCTGTTTTTT

clone_size: many
d_call: TRBD1
v_call: TRBV20-1
j_call: TRBJ2-1
cdr3_aa: CSAPDRATYNEQFF
cdr3_nt: TGCAGTGCGCCGGACAGGGCGACCTACAATGAGCAGTTCTTC

clone_size: few
d_call: TRBD1
v_call: TRBV12-3/TRBV12-4
j_call: TRBJ1-5
cdr3_aa: CASSAGTGGGQPQHF
cdr3_nt: TGTGCCAGCAGTGCCGGGACAGGGGGGGGTCAGCCCCAGCATTTT

clone_size: few
d_call: NA
v_call: TRBV9
j_call: TRBJ2-7
cdr3_aa: CASSPAGRSKEQYF
cdr3_nt: TGTGCCAGCAGCCCCGCAGGCCGGAGTAAAGAGCAGTACTTC

clone_size: many
d_call: TRBD2
v_call: TRBV5-6
j_call: TRBJ2-3
cdr3_aa: CASSLEASGRDTQYF
cdr3_nt: TGTGCCAGCAGCTTGGAGGCTAGCGGGAGAGATACGCAGTATTTT

clone_size: NA
d_call: NA
v_call: TRBV9
j_call: TRBJ2-7
cdr3_aa: CASSVAPGDTYEQYF
cdr3_nt: TGTGCCAGCAGCGTAGCTCCAGGGGACACCTACGAGCAGTACTTC

clone_size: NA
d_call: NA
v_call: TRBV20-1
j_call: TRBJ2-1
cdr3_aa: CSASGASYNEQFF
cdr3_nt: TGCAGTGCTAGCGGGGCTTCCTACAATGAGCAGTTCTTC

clone_size: few
d_call: NA
v_call: TRBV5-5
j_call: TRBJ1-1
cdr3_aa: CASSLGGWESTEAFF
cdr3_nt: TGTGCCAGCAGCTTGGGGGGTTGGGAGTCCACTGAAGCTTTCTTT

clone_size: few
d_call: NA
v_call: TRBV12-3/TRBV12-4
j_call: TRBJ2-7
cdr3_aa: CASSLGLVGLLYYEQYF
cdr3_nt: TGTGCCAGCAGTTTGGGTTTGGTAGGACTCCTATACTACGAGCAGTACTTC

clone_size: NA
d_call: NA
v_call: TRBV7-3
j_call: TRBJ2-7
cdr3_aa: CASSADQTYEQYF
cdr3_nt: TGTGCCAGCAGCGCCGACCAGACCTACGAGCAGTACTTC

clone_size: NA
d_call: TRBD1
v_call: TRBV4-1
j_call: TRBJ2-3
cdr3_aa: CASSQGPGQLRGANTQYF
cdr3_nt: TGCGCCAGCAGCCAAGGACCGGGACAGCTTCGTGGGGCGAATACGCAGTATTTT

clone_size: few
d_call: NA
v_call: TRBV7-6
j_call: TRBJ2-1
cdr3_aa: CASGVTHEQFF
cdr3_nt: TGTGCCAGCGGAGTAACCCATGAGCAGTTCTTC

clone_size: NA
d_call: TRBD2
v_call: TRBV6-2/TRBV6-3
j_call: TRBJ2-1
cdr3_aa: CASSYRGGYNEQFF
cdr3_nt: TGTGCCAGCAGTTATCGGGGGGGGTACAATGAGCAGTTCTTC

clone_size: NA
d_call: NA
v_call: TRBV18
j_call: TRBJ2-7
cdr3_aa: CASSPRKLSSYEQYF
cdr3_nt: TGTGCCAGCTCACCACGGAAGTTAAGCTCCTACGAGCAGTACTTC

clone_size: NA
d_call: NA
v_call: TRBV9
j_call: TRBJ2-2
cdr3_aa: CASKDTGKGGELFF
cdr3_nt: TGTGCCAGCAAGGACACGGGGAAAGGCGGGGAGCTGTTTTTT

clone_size: NA
d_call: TRBD1
v_call: TRBV7-2
j_call: TRBJ1-2
cdr3_aa: CASSLARGQGYGYTF
cdr3_nt: TGTGCCAGCAGCTTAGCGAGGGGACAGGGCTATGGCTACACCTTC

clone_size: NA
d_call: TRBD1
v_call: TRBV27
j_call: TRBJ1-2
cdr3_aa: CASSPRTGGYYGYTF
cdr3_nt: TGTGCCAGCAGTCCCCGGACAGGGGGCTACTATGGCTACACCTTC

clone_size: NA
d_call: NA
v_call: TRBV12-5
j_call: TRBJ2-5
cdr3_aa: CASGLDGTQYF
cdr3_nt: TGTGCTAGTGGTTTGGACGGGACCCAGTACTTC